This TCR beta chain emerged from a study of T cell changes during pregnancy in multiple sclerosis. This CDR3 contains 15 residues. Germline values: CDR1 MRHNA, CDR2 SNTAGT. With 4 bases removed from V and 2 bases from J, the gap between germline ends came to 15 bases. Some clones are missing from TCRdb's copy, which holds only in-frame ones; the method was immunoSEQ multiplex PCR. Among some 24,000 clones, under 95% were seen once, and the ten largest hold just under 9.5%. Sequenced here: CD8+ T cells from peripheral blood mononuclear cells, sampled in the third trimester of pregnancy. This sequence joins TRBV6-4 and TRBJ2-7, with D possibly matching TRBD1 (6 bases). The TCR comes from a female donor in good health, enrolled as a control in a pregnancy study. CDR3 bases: TGTGCCAGCAGTGTCGCCCAGGACAGTACCTACGAGCAGTACTTC. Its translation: CASSVAQDSTYEQYF.